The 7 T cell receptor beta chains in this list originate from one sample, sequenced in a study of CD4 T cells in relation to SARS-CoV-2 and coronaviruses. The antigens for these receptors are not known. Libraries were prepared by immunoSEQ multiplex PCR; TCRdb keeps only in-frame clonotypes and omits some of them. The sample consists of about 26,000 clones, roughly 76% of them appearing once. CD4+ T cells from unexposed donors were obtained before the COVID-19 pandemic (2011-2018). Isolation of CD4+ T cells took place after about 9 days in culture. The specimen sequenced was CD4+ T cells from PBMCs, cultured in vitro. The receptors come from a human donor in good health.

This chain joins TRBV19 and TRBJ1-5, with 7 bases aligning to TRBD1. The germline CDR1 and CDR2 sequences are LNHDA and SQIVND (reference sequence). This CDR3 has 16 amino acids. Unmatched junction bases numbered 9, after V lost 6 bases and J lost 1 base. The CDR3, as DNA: TGTGCCAGTAGCAGACAGGGAACGGTGAGCAATCAGCCCCAGCATTTT. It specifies CASSRQGTVSNQPQHF.

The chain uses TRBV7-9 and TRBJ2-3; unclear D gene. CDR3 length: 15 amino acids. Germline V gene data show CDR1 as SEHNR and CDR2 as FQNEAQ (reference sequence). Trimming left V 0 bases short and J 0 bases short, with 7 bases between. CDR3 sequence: CASSLAGSSTDTQYF. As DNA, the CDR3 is TGTGCCAGCAGCTTAGCAGGGTCGAGCACAGATACGCAGTATTTT.

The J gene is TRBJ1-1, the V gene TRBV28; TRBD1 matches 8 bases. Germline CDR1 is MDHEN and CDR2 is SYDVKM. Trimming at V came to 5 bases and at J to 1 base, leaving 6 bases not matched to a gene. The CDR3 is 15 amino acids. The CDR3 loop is CASSPTGGTNTEAFF. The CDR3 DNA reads TGTGCCAGCAGTCCAACAGGGGGGACGAACACTGAAGCTTTCTTT.

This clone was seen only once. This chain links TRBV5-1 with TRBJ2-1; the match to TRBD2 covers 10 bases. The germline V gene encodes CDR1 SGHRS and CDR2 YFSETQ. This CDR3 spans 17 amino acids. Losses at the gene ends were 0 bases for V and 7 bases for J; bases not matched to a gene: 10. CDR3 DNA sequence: TGCGCCAGCAGCTTGGAGACCGGGACTAGCGTCCAGAATGAGCAGTTCTTC. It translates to CASSLETGTSVQNEQFF.

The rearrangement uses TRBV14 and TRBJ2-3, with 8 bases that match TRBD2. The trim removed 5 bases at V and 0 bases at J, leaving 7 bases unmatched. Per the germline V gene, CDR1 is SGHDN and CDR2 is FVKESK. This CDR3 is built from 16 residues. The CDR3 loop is CASSDRLAPSTDTQYF. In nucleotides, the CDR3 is TGTGCCAGCAGCGACCGACTAGCGCCAAGCACAGATACGCAGTATTTT.

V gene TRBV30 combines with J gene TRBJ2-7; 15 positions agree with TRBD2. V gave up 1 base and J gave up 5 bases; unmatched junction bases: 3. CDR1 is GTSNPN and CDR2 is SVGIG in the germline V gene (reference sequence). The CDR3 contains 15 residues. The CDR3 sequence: CAWSAGTSGRHEQYF. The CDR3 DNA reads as TGTGCCTGGAGTGCTGGGACTAGCGGGAGGCACGAGCAGTACTTC.

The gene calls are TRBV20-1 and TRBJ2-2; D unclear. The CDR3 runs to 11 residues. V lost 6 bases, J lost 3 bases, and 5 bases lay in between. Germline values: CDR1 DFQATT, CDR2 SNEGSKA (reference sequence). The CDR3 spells CSARDTGELFF. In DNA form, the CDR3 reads TGCAGTGCCCGGGACACCGGGGAGCTGTTTTTT.